The sequence of this T cell receptor beta chain was determined in a study of CD8 T cells in Susac syndrome. The authors reverse transcribed roughly 0.5 to 1 ug RNA with random hexamers. In TCRdb, the immunoSEQ multiplex PCR reads were re-called with MiXCR into one record per CDR3 protein. The sample yields around 170,000 distinct CDR3 sequences, approximately 95% seen once. This clonotype occurred once. From germline, CDR1 is MNHEY and CDR2 SMNVEV (reference sequence). The V and J ends lost 1 base and 7 bases respectively, with 11 bases between them. This CDR3 has 14 amino acids. V usage is TRBV27 and J usage is TRBJ2-1, with a possible D match to TRBD1 (5 bases). The receptor was derived from a human donor with Susac syndrome. The source material was CD4+ T cells from PBMCs. CDR3 amino acids: CASSLFPRANEQFF. The CDR3 DNA is TGTGCCAGCAGTTTATTCCCCAGGGCTAATGAGCAGTTCTTC.